These T cell receptor beta chains were read from a single sample in a study of cytomegalovirus exposure and HLA in healthy donors. Generated by immunoSEQ multiplex PCR, the TCRdb table keeps only in-frame clones and is missing some. This sample has about 120,000 clones; 89% occur once, and the top ten carry approximately 2%. Sequenced input: PBMCs. These receptor sequences come from a woman under 30 in good health and CMV-seronegative. CDR3s include the opening cysteine and the closing phenylalanine or tryptophan. D genes are given only for firm matches. Part of the rows lack a size; the others show once, few, many or a class for expanded clones.

NA	TRBV28	NA	TRBJ2-7	TGTGCCAGCAGTTTCGGTCCTTACGAGCAGTACTTC	CASSFGPYEQYF
TRBD2	TRBV10-3	NA	TRBJ2-3	TGTGCCGTAGGAACTAGCGGAGGCACAGATACGCAGTATTTT	CAVGTSGGTDTQYF
NA	TRBV27	NA	TRBJ2-7	TGTGCCAGCAGTCTCACCCCCTTCCTTGGGGAGGGGGGAAGGGAGCAGTACTTC	CASSLTPFLGEGGREQYF
TRBD1	TRBV6-5	NA	TRBJ2-5	TGTGCCAGCACCTTGACAGGGTCCAAGGAAGAGACCCAGTACTTC	CASTLTGSKEETQYF
TRBD2	TRBV7-2	NA	TRBJ2-1	TGTGCCAGCAGCTTATCTAGCGGGAGGGCCCCTAATGAGCAGTTCTTC	CASSLSSGRAPNEQFF
TRBD1	TRBV7-2	NA	TRBJ1-2	TGTGCCAGCAGCCGGGACAGGTTAATCTATGGCTACACCTTC	CASSRDRLIYGYTF
TRBD2	TRBV28	NA	TRBJ2-7	TGTGCCAGCAGTTTATACGGGACTAGCGGCCATTACGAGCAGTACTTC	CASSLYGTSGHYEQYF
TRBD2	TRBV2	NA	TRBJ2-7	TGTGCCAGCAGTGATGCTAGCGGGCCCTCCTACGAGCAGTACTTC	CASSDASGPSYEQYF
TRBD2	TRBV6-1	NA	TRBJ2-7	TGTGCCAGCAGTAGCGGGACTTTCCCCTACGAGCAGTACTTC	CASSSGTFPYEQYF
TRBD2	TRBV11-2	NA	TRBJ2-1	TGTGCCAGCAGGGAGGGGTCGAGCGGGAGCTATTATAATGAGCAGTTCTTC	CASREGSSGSYYNEQFF
TRBD1	TRBV7-9	NA	TRBJ2-7	TGTGCCAGCAGCCCAATGGGACAGGCCCCCTACGAGCAGTACTTC	CASSPMGQAPYEQYF
TRBD1	TRBV27	NA	TRBJ2-7	TGTGCCAGCGGATATCAAGGACAGGGCCTCAACGAGCAGTACTTC	CASGYQGQGLNEQYF
NA	TRBV2	NA	TRBJ2-5	TGTGCCACCCGACCCGGGTGGAAGGAGACCCAGTACTTC	CATRPGWKETQYF
NA	TRBV7-9	NA	TRBJ1-2	TGTGCCAGCAGCTCCACAGACAGGAATTATGGCTACACCTTC	CASSSTDRNYGYTF
NA	TRBV7-9	NA	TRBJ2-1	TGTGCCAGCAGCCGTTGGTCGGATGAGCAGTTCTTC	CASSRWSDEQFF
NA	TRBV6-5	NA	TRBJ2-7	TGTGCCAGCAGTTTCTCTGGACAGACATATACCTACGAGCAGTACTTC	CASSFSGQTYTYEQYF
TRBD2	TRBV6-4	NA	TRBJ2-3	TGTGCCAGCAGTGACCAGACTAGCGGAGGGGCAGATACGCAGTATTTT	CASSDQTSGGADTQYF
TRBD2	TRBV9	once	TRBJ2-7	TGTGCCAGCAGCGGGGGACTAGCGGGAGCCGAGCAGTACTTC	CASSGGLAGAEQYF
NA	TRBV2	NA	TRBJ2-5	TGTGCCAGCAGTGAAGATTTGAGGGAACAAGAGACCCAGTACTTC	CASSEDLREQETQYF
TRBD1	TRBV28	NA	TRBJ1-2	TGTGCCAGCAGGTCGCCACGGGACAGTAAGGGCTACACCTTC	CASRSPRDSKGYTF
NA	TRBV28	NA	TRBJ1-5	TGTGCCAGCCTGCAGGGTAGCAATCAGCCCCAGCATTTT	CASLQGSNQPQHF
TRBD2	TRBV10-1	NA	TRBJ2-2	TGCGCCAGCAGTGAGGGACTAGCGGGAGGCCACACCGGGGAGCTGTTTTTT	CASSEGLAGGHTGELFF
TRBD2	TRBV5-1	NA	TRBJ2-1	TGCGCCAGCAGTCGCGCCGGGACTAGCGGGGCTAATGAGCAGTTCTTC	CASSRAGTSGANEQFF
TRBD2	TRBV4-1	once	TRBJ2-1	TGCGCCAGCAGTCCAGGCTTGCGGGAGGGCGTCTATGAGCAGTTCTTC	CASSPGLREGVYEQFF
NA	TRBV5-4	NA	TRBJ1-1	TGTGCCAGCAGCCAGGGGTACCGGGACACTGAAGCTTTCTTT	CASSQGYRDTEAFF
NA	TRBV2	NA	TRBJ2-1	TGTGCCAGCAGCCAAGAGGGCTTTAGTTACAGCTCCTACAATGAGCAGTTCTTC	CASSQEGFSYSSYNEQFF
TRBD2	TRBV13	NA	TRBJ2-3	TGTGCCAGCAGCCGGAAAAGGAAACTAGCGGGAGCCCCAGATACGCAGTATTTT	CASSRKRKLAGAPDTQYF
TRBD2	TRBV6-5	NA	TRBJ2-1	TGTGCCAGCAGGGTGACTAGCGGGGCCTACAATGAGCAGTTCTTC	CASRVTSGAYNEQFF
NA	TRBV9	NA	TRBJ1-2	TGTGCCAGCAGCGTAGCTACGGGAGGGTCCCTCTATGGCTACACCTTC	CASSVATGGSLYGYTF
TRBD1	TRBV6-6	NA	TRBJ2-7	TGTGCCAGCAGTTTCCGGGACAGGGGCTACGAGCAGTACTTC	CASSFRDRGYEQYF
NA	TRBV27	once	TRBJ1-4	TGTGCCAGCACCACGTCGGAGGCCCCAACTAATGAAAAACTGTTTTTT	CASTTSEAPTNEKLFF
NA	TRBV19	once	TRBJ2-7	TGTGCCAGTAGTTACGACAGGCTACACTCCGACGAGCAGTACTTC	CASSYDRLHSDEQYF
TRBD1	TRBV2	NA	TRBJ2-7	TGTGCCAGCAGTGGGGACAGCAGCTCCTACGAGCAGTACTTC	CASSGDSSSYEQYF
TRBD2	TRBV7-8	NA	TRBJ2-1	TGTGCCAGCAGCCTCGTAGCGGGGGGGGCCACCTACAATGAGCAGTTCTTC	CASSLVAGGATYNEQFF
TRBD1	TRBV18	NA	TRBJ2-3	TGTGCCAGCTCACTAAGGACAGGGGGCCTTCGGGATACGCAGTATTTT	CASSLRTGGLRDTQYF
NA	TRBV11-3	NA	TRBJ1-2	TGTGCCAGCAGCTTCGGACTCTTTGGCTACACCTTC	CASSFGLFGYTF
TRBD1	TRBV28	NA	TRBJ1-2	TGTGCCAGCCTCGGGACAGACTATGGCTACACCTTC	CASLGTDYGYTF
TRBD2	TRBV5-6	NA	TRBJ2-1	TGTGCCAGCAGCTCGGAACTAGCGGGAGACTACAATGAGCAGTTCTTC	CASSSELAGDYNEQFF
NA	TRBV30	NA	TRBJ1-2	TGTGCCTGGAGGAGGAACTATGGCTACACCTTC	CAWRRNYGYTF
TRBD1	TRBV5-1	NA	TRBJ2-5	TGCGCCAGCAGCCCTGGGACAGACCGAGGGGTGACCCAGTACTTC	CASSPGTDRGVTQYF
NA	TRBV7-6	NA	TRBJ1-3	TGTGCCAGCAGCTTAGCGCAAGGGAGGAACACCATATATTTT	CASSLAQGRNTIYF
NA	TRBV19	NA	TRBJ2-7	TGTGCCAGTAGTATAGACAGGGAGGACGAGCAGTACTTC	CASSIDREDEQYF
TRBD1	TRBV5-4	once	TRBJ2-7	TGTGCCAGCAGCTCCCCCGGGACAGGGGTTTTTGAGCAGTACTTC	CASSSPGTGVFEQYF
NA	TRBV28	NA	TRBJ1-2	TGTGCCAGCCGAAACCCCGGGGGGCAGAATAACTATGGCTACACCTTC	CASRNPGGQNNYGYTF
NA	TRBV10-2	NA	TRBJ2-4	TGCGCCAGCAGTAACCCAGAGGTTACGGCCAAAAACATTCAGTACTTC	CASSNPEVTAKNIQYF
NA	TRBV27	once	TRBJ2-1	TGTGCCAGCAGCTCCTTAGAGCGACTCAATGGGGAGCAGTTCTTC	CASSSLERLNGEQFF